One and the same sample provided the 2 T cell receptor beta chains below, sequenced in a study of blood T cell repertoires in COVID-19. TCRdb's copy holds only in-frame clones and misses some; the assay was immunoSEQ multiplex PCR. The data show a few hundred thousand clones, 87% seen once. Specimen: PBMCs or T cells enriched from blood (not recorded which). The receptors here all came from a man aged 18 to 30 with acute COVID-19.

V gene TRBV6-1 combines with J gene TRBJ2-1; 14 bases match TRBD2. The length of the CDR3 is 15 residues. The J segment lost 9 bases and the V segment lost 1 base, leaving 2 bases of the junction unmatched. The V gene's germline CDR1 is MNHNS and CDR2 SASEGT. The DNA for the CDR3 is TGTGCCAGCAGTGAAGGACTAGCGGGAGGGAGTGAGCAGTTCTTC. This codes for CASSEGLAGGSEQFF.

The rearrangement uses TRBV27 and TRBJ1-2; D remains ambiguous. With 8 bases removed from V and 4 bases from J, the gap between germline ends came to 23 bases. From germline, CDR1 is MNHEY and CDR2 SMNVEV (reference sequence). This CDR3 contains 16 residues. The CDR3 region is CASSTTRLREVYGYTF. CDR3 coding DNA: TGTGCCAGCTCCACAACCCGACTCCGGGAAGTCTATGGCTACACCTTC.